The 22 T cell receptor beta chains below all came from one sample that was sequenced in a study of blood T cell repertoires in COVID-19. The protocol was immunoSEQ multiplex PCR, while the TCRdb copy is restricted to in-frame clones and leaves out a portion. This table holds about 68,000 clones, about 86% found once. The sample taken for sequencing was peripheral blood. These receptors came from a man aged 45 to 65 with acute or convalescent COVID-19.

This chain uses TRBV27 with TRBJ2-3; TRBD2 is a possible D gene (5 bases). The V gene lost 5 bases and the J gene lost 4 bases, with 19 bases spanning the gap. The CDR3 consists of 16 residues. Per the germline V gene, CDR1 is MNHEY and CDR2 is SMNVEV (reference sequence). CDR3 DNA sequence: TGTGCCAGCAGTCCACAACTAGGGAATAGCCCAGATACGCAGTATTTT. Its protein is CASSPQLGNSPDTQYF.

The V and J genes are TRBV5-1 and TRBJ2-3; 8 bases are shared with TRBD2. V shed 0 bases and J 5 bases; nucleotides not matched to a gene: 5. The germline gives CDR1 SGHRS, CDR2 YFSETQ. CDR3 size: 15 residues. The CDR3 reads CASSLEGLGRDTQYF. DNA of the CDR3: TGCGCCAGCAGCTTGGAGGGACTAGGACGAGATACGCAGTATTTT.

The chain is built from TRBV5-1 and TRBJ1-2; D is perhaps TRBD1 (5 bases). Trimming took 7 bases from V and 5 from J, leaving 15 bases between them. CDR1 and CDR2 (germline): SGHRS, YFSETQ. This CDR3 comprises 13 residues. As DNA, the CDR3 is TGCGCCAGCGCCGGACACTCGGCATATGGCTACACCTTC. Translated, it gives CASAGHSAYGYTF.

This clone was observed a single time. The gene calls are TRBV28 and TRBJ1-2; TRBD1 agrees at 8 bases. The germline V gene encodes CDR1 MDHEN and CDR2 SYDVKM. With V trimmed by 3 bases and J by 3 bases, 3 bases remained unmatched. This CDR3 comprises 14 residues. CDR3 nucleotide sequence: TGTGCCAGCAGTTTCCAGGGGGCGCACTATGGCTACACCTTC. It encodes CASSFQGAHYGYTF.

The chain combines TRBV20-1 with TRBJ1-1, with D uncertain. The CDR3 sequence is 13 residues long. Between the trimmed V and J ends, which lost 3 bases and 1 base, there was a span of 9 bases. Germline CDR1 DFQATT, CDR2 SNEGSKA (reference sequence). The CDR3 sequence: CSASLVRNTEAFF. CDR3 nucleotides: TGCAGTGCTAGTCTTGTGCGGAACACTGAAGCTTTCTTT.

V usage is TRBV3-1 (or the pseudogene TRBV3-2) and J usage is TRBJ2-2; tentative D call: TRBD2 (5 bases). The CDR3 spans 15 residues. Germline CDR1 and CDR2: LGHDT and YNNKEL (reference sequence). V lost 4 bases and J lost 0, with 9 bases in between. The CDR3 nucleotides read TGTGCCAGCAGCCCGGGGTCCACGAACACCGGGGAGCTGTTTTTT. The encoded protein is CASSPGSTNTGELFF.

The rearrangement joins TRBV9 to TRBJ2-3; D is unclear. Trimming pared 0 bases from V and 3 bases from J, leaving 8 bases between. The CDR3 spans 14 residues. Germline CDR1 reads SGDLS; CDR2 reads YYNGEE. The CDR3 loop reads CASSVVAETDTQYF. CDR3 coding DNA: TGTGCCAGCAGCGTAGTGGCAGAAACAGATACGCAGTATTTT.

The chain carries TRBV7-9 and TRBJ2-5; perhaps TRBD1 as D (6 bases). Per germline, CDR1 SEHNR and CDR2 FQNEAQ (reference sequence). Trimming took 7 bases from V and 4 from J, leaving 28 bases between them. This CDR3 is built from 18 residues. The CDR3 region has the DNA TGTGCCAGCACCTATCTCAAGAGGGGTTACAGGGATTTAGAGACCCAGTACTTC. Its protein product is CASTYLKRGYRDLETQYF.

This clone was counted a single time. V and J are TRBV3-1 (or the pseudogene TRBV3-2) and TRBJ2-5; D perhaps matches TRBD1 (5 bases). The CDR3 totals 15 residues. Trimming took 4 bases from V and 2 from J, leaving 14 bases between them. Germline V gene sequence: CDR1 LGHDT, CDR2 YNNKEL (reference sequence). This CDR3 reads CASSLMGLVQETQYF. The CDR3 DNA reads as TGTGCCAGCAGCCTCATGGGGCTAGTGCAAGAGACCCAGTACTTC.

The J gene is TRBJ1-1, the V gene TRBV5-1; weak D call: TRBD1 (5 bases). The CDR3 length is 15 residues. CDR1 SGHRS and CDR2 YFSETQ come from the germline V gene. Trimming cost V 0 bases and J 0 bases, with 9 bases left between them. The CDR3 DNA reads TGCGCCAGCAGCTTGGATGGGGCGATGAACACTGAAGCTTTCTTT. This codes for CASSLDGAMNTEAFF.

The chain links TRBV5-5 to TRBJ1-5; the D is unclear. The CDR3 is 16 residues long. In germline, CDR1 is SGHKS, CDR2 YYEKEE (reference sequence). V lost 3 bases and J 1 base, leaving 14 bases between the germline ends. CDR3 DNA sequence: TGTGCCAGCAGCTACCTGAGTGCGCCGAGCAATCAGCCCCAGCATTTT. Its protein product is CASSYLSAPSNQPQHF. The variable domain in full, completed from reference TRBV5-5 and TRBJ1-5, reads DAGVTQSPTHLIKTRGQQVTLRCSPISGHKSVSWYQQVLGQGPQFIFQYYEKEERGRGNFPDRFSARQFPNYSSELNVNALLLGDSALYLCASSYLSAPSNQPQHFGDGTRLSIL.

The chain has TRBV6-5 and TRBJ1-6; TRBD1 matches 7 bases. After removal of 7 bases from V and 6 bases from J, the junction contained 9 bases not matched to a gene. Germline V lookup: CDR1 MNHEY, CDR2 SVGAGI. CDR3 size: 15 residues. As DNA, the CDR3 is TGTGCCAGCAACCGACAGGGAGATACTAATTCACCCCTCCACTTT. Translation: CASNRQGDTNSPLHF.

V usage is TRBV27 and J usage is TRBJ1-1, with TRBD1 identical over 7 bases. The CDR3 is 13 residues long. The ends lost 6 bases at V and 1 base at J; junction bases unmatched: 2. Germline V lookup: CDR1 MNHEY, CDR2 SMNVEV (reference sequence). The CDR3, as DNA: TGTGCCAGCAGGGACAGGAGGAACACTGAAGCTTTCTTT. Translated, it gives CASRDRRNTEAFF.

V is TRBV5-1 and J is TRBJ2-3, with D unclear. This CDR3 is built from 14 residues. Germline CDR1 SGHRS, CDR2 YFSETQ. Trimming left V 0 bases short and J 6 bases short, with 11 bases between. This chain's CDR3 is CASSLDSARDTQYF. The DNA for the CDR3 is TGCGCCAGCAGCTTGGACTCCGCCCGCGATACGCAGTATTTT.

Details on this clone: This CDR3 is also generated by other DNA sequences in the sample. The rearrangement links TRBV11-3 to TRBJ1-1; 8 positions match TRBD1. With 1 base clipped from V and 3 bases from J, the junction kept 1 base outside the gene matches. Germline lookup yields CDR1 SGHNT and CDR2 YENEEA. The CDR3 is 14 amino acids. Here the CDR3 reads CASSLGQGYTEAFF. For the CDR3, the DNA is TGTGCCAGCAGCTTAGGACAGGGGTACACTGAAGCTTTCTTT.

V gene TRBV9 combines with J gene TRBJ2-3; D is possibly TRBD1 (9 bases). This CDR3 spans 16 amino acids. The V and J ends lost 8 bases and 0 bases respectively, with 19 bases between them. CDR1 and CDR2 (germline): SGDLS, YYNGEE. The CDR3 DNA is TGTGCCAGTCGGGAGGGACAGGGTGGTAGCACAGATACGCAGTATTTT. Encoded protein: CASREGQGGSTDTQYF.

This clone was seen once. The CDR3 DNA reads TGTGCCAGTACCCTATCTCGGCGGAGTTATTCAGGAAACACCATATATTTT. Its translation is CASTLSRRSYSGNTIYF. This chain joins TRBV19 and TRBJ1-3; D not resolved. From germline, CDR1 is LNHDA and CDR2 SQIVND (reference sequence). Trimming pared 7 bases from V and 4 bases from J, leaving 23 bases between. This CDR3 has 17 residues.

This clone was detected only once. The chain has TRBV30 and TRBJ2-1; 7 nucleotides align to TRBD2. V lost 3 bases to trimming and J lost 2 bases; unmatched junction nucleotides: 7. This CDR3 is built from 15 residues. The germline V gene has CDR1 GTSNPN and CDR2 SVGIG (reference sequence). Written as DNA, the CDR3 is TGTGCCTGGAGCTTAGCGGGCCCCCCCTACAATGAGCAGTTCTTC. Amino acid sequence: CAWSLAGPPYNEQFF. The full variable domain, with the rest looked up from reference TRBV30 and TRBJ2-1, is SQTIHQWPATLVQPVGSPLSLECTVEGTSNPNLYWYRQAAGRGLQLLFYSVGIGQISSEVPQNLSASRPQDRQFILSSKKLLLSDSGFYLCAWSLAGPPYNEQFFGPGTRLTVL.

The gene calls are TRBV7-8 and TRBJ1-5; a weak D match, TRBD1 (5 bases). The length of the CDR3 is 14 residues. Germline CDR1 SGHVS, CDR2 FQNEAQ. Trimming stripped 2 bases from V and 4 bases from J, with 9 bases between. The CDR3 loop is CASSLLEGNQPQHF. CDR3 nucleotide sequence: TGTGCCAGCAGCTTACTGGAGGGGAATCAGCCCCAGCATTTT.

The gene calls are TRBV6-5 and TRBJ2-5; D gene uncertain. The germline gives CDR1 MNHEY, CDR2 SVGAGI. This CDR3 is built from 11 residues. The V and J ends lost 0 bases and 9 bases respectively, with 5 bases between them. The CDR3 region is CASSYSRAQYF. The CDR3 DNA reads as TGTGCCAGCAGTTACTCCCGGGCCCAGTACTTC.

The CDR3 loop reads CSVAPRMAKNIQYF. The DNA for the CDR3 is TGCAGCGTAGCCCCCCGAATGGCCAAAAACATTCAGTACTTC. The chain recombines TRBV29-1 with TRBJ2-4; no definite D call. The CDR3 is 14 residues long. CDR1 SQVTM and CDR2 ANQGSEA come from the germline V gene. The V gene lost 6 bases and the J gene lost 1 base, with 13 bases spanning the gap.

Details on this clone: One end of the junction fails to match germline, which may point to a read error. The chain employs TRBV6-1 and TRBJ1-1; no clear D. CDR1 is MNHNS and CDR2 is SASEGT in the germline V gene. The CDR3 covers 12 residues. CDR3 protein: CATSEYPSEAFF. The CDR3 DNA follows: TGTGCCACCAGTGAATATCCTAGTGAAGCTTTCTTT.